A selection of T cell receptor beta chains follows, all from one sample in a study of tumor-infiltrating lymphocytes in primary liver carcinoma. TCRdb used MiXCR to reprocess the multiplex PCR reads, holding one entry per CDR3 protein. This table holds 330,000 or so distinct CDR3 sequences, roughly two thirds found once. Sequencing was carried out using peripheral blood. These receptors came from a man in his forties with primary liver carcinoma and hepatitis B virus infection. Both conserved end residues are trimmed from each CDR3. A D gene is named only where the DNA matches it firmly.

V,D,J,CDR3
TRBV30,NA,TRBJ1-1,ALIPPAF
TRBV11-2,NA,TRBJ1-5,ASSLNEEPQH
TRBV12-3/TRBV12-4,NA,TRBJ2-1,ASNRKKYNEQF
TRBV7-9,NA,TRBJ2-5,VSSLKESQY
TRBV6-5,NA,TRBJ1-5,ASSYGRGNQHQH
TRBV29-1,NA,TRBJ1-1,SMRRLNTEAF
TRBV7-9,NA,TRBJ1-1,ASSLPGRITEAF
TRBV6-1,NA,TRBJ1-6,VSSEAPASLPIH
TRBV10-3,NA,TRBJ2-1,AISESKSGMDNEQF
TRBV6-5,TRBD1,TRBJ2-5,ASSYSAGGSETRY
TRBV6-6,TRBD1,TRBJ2-7,ASSYLGQGERGEQY
TRBV11-2,TRBD2,TRBJ2-3,ASSLQGTSGRLDTQY
TRBV11-2,NA,TRBJ2-5,ASRKIPRETQY
TRBV5-5,NA,TRBJ1-1,ASSFVSGRLTQAF
TRBV7-9,TRBD1,TRBJ2-6,ASSLAATGTGSDSGANVLT
TRBV11-2,NA,TRBJ2-7,ASTLQDLYEQY
TRBV11-2,NA,TRBJ2-7,ASSPSGWEQY
TRBV2,NA,TRBJ1-1,ARRDMGPNTEAF
TRBV6-5,NA,TRBJ2-7,DSTSPGSYEQY
TRBV10-3,NA,TRBJ2-1,ATKGLPGEWI
TRBV6-5,NA,TRBJ1-2,ASSIRVFGYDYT
TRBV5-5,NA,TRBJ1-4,ATASWTSSGVGKLF
TRBV6-5,NA,TRBJ1-2,ASQGLENYGYT
TRBV11-1,NA,TRBJ2-1,ASSLVRSSYNEQF
TRBV6-5,NA,TRBJ2-3,ASRDGEANTDTQY
TRBV2,TRBD2,TRBJ2-7,VSGGTGRNYEQY
TRBV4-3,NA,TRBJ2-1,ASSQSIWGADEQF
TRBV6-1,NA,TRBJ2-7,TSREGWIPYEQY
TRBV11-3,TRBD1,TRBJ2-1,ASSQGQGKSDERF
TRBV30,NA,TRBJ2-7,AWGREGGEQY
TRBV6-5,NA,TRBJ2-1,ASSNRDTSSYNEQF
TRBV5-6,TRBD1,TRBJ1-6,ASSSMTGGGNSPLR
TRBV19,NA,TRBJ1-4,AISPQGARAAEKLF
TRBV10-3,TRBD1,TRBJ1-1,ATTGGAGTKAF
TRBV6-4,TRBD2,TRBJ2-1,ASSETGGGSYNEQF
TRBV11-2,NA,TRBJ2-7,ASSHCRGY
TRBV19,NA,TRBJ1-1,ASSTRTAYNTEAF
TRBV11-3,NA,TRBJ2-7,ASSLDGLGEQY
TRBV6-2/TRBV6-3,NA,TRBJ2-1,SSSYGTGSHNEQF
TRBV6-5,NA,TRBJ1-2,ASSSPGRRDSGGYT
TRBV10-3,NA,TRBJ2-7,AIRGGVGTPTHEQC
TRBV11-2,NA,TRBJ2-5,ASSFLSGVRETQY
TRBV7-9,TRBD2,TRBJ2-1,ASSSPSGRVDEQF
TRBV5-6,NA,TRBJ2-2,ASSLGGLFANTGELF
TRBV6-1,NA,TRBJ2-7,AGSRDIAPYVQY
TRBV4-3,NA,TRBJ1-2,ASSHLGRGGSGYGYT
TRBV11-2,NA,TRBJ2-3,ASSYLHRDTRY
TRBV4-1,TRBD2,TRBJ2-1,ASNQVILAGENNEQF
TRBV11-2,TRBD2,TRBJ2-5,ASSLGLAGVRSETQY
TRBV5-6,NA,TRBJ2-5,ASSFGQFQETQY
TRBV6-1,NA,TRBJ1-5,VSSVVTGTGQPHH
TRBV7-9,NA,TRBJ1-1,ATSPHTDTEAF
TRBV11-2,NA,TRBJ2-1,ASSLGATHNDQF
TRBV11-3,TRBD1,TRBJ2-3,ASSRTGAEDTQY